This TCR beta chain originates from a study of technical replicates of blood from a few donors. CDR1 LGHNA and CDR2 YSLEER come from the germline V gene. The CDR3 contains 15 residues. V was cut by 0 bases and J by 3 bases, with 12 bases left in between. Sequencing was performed with immunoSEQ multiplex PCR; in TCRdb, only in-frame clones are kept and a portion is missing. In the table there are 60,000 or so clones, 87% of which are singletons. The sequenced sample was PBMCs. The rearrangement uses TRBV4-3 and TRBJ2-7; D gene uncertain. This TCR was recovered from a human donor in good health. Some clones in this sample may be carry-over from other donors' samples. This CDR3 is CASSQDWSRNYEQYF. The CDR3 nucleotides are TGCGCCAGCAGCCAAGATTGGTCCAGAAACTACGAGCAGTACTTC.